This record concerns one T cell receptor (beta chain) sequence. Trimming pared 5 bases from V and 2 bases from J, leaving 9 bases between. Germline V CDR1 and CDR2: MNHNS, SASEGT. The CDR3 extends over 13 amino acids. The sample originates from a study of T cells in Graves' hyperthyroidism and ophthalmopathy. Template material for amplifying TCR beta CDR3 regions consisted of RNA transcripts. Initially, a first-round RT-PCR of the TCR CDR3 employed the HTBI primer set. TCRdb re-derived calls from the multiplex PCR reads in MiXCR, one entry per CDR3 protein. The data contain under 30,000 distinct CDR3 sequences, approximately 49% of them singletons.

V usage is TRBV6-1 and J usage is TRBJ1-2; D gene ambiguous. The sequence derives from a woman between 35 and 50 years old with Graves' hyperthyroidism that later progressed to Graves' ophthalmopathy. Material: blood. The CDR3 DNA follows: TGTGCCAGCAGTCGGACGGTGAACTATGGCTACACCTTC. Its protein product is CASSRTVNYGYTF.